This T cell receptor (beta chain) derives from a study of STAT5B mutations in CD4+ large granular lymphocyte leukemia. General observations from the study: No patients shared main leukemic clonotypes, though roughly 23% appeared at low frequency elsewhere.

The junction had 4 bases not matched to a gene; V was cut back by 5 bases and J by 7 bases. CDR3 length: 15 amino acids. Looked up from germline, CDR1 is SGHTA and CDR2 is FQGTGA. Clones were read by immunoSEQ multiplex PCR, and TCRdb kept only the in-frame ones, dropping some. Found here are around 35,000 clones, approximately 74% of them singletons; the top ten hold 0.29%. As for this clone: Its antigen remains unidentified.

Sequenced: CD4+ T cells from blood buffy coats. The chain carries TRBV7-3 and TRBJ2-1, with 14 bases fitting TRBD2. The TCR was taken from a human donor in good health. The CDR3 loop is CASSPGLAGVNEQFF. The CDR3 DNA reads TGTGCCAGCAGCCCGGGACTAGCGGGAGTTAATGAGCAGTTCTTC.